A single sample gave rise to the 2 T cell receptor beta chains below, sequenced in a study of vaccination effects on CD4 cells after COVID-19. Prior to sequencing, the ViraFEST assay stimulated PBMC with viral peptide pools, which expanded the antigen-specific CD4+ T cells. Isolating CD4+ T cells followed less than 12 days of culture. Two doses of either BNT162b2 or mRNA-1273 were given to each participant. What these receptors recognize is not known. Profiling relied on immunoSEQ multiplex PCR, and the TCRdb table lists in-frame clones only, not all of them. The sample lists around 26,000 clones, more than 65% occurring once. The sequences come from CD4+ T cells from PBMCs cultured with SARS-CoV-2 spike peptides, collected after COVID-19 vaccination. The receptors were gathered from a human donor who received a COVID-19 vaccine.

This clone occurred once. The chain employs TRBV7-6 and TRBJ2-6; D may correspond to TRBD1 or TRBD2 (5 bases each). There are 15 residues in the CDR3. The germline V gene encodes CDR1 SGHVS and CDR2 FNYEAQ. Trimming stripped 4 bases from V and 1 base from J, with 8 bases between. For the CDR3, the DNA is TGTGCCAGCAGCTCATGGGGGTCTGGGGCCAACGTCCTGACTTTC. It encodes CASSSWGSGANVLTF. Based on the CDR3 plus reference TRBV7-6 and TRBJ2-6, the full variable domain is GAGVSQSPRYKVTKRGQDVALRCDPISGHVSLYWYRQALGQGPEFLTYFNYEAQQDKSGLPNDRFSAERPEGSISTLTIQRTEQRDSAMYRCASSSWGSGANVLTFGAGSRLTVL.

This clone was detected a few times. The chain has TRBV7-9 and TRBJ1-6, with D perhaps TRBD1 (5 bases). This CDR3 spans 15 amino acids. Germline assignment: CDR1 SEHNR and CDR2 FQNEAQ (reference sequence). Trimming took 1 base from V and 4 from J, leaving 8 bases between them. In DNA, the CDR3 is TGTGCCAGCAGCTTAGGGGCAGGGTATAATTCACCCCTCCACTTT. It translates to CASSLGAGYNSPLHF. Filled out from reference TRBV7-9 and TRBJ1-6, the complete variable domain reads DTGVSQNPRHKITKRGQNVTFRCDPISEHNRLYWYRQTLGQGPEFLTYFQNEAQLEKSRLLSDRFSAERPKGSFSTLEIQRTEQGDSAMYLCASSLGAGYNSPLHFGNGTRLTVT.